This TCR beta chain was sequenced during a study of OX40 agonist ivuxolimab in advanced cancers. Study information: The patients' treatment was ivuxolimab, an agonistic anti-OX40 (CD134) antibody. Ivuxolimab was administered intravenously to patients at 0.01 to 10 mg/kg every 2 weeks. Study results and caveats: Doses of 0.1 to 3.0 mg/kg were accompanied by clonal expansion of CD4+ and CD8+ blood T cells by week 6.

Using immunoSEQ multiplex PCR, the repertoire was profiled, and TCRdb retains in-frame clones only, with some absent. This sample carries about 66,000 clones, about nine tenths of them seen once, and the ten largest clones take approximately 2.5%. As for this clone: The antigen is not known.

Trimming took off 6 bases at V and 7 bases at J, with 4 bases between the two ends. The CDR3 is 10 residues long. The germline gives CDR1 LNHDA, CDR2 SQIVND (reference sequence). V gene TRBV19 combines with J gene TRBJ2-1; D is undetermined. The TCR sequence derives from an adult with an advanced solid tumor such as melanoma, head and neck, liver or kidney cancer. Sample: CD4+ or CD8+ T cells sorted from blood, taken in a trial of the OX40 agonist ivuxolimab. DNA for the CDR3: TGTGCCAGTAGCAAAAATGAGCAGTTCTTC. It codes for CASSKNEQFF.